Described below is a single T cell receptor (beta chain) sequence and its context. In this sample, this clonotype turned up a few times. Its antigen is still unknown. No qualities accompany the bases; no much larger clone lies one base away. The data derive from a study of blood T cells in healthy people across ages (dated by TCRdb to the mid-2010s). As for the study more broadly: In model experiments, roughly one uniquely barcoded TCR beta cDNA molecule per two T cells was captured by template switching. Age-related changes in TCR beta repertoire diversity were measured in the study by deep sequencing normalized with unique cDNA molecular identifiers. Donors were grouped into four age groups: young (average roughly 17 years), middle-aged (roughly 38), aged (roughly 67) and long-lived (around 82). Donors of different ages were randomly distributed across sequencing lanes to avoid experimental bias. Two additional independent replicas of 1 million unique cDNA reads from the same blood draw were analyzed for two donors (one aged 18 to 29 and one aged 80 or older). Points the paper makes about the study in general: The long-lived group showed more naive CD4+ T cells, fewer expanded clones and increased TCR diversity than the aged group, suggesting age selection. As age increased, observed TCR beta diversity per million T cells dropped in a roughly linear way, and a significant reduction was already evident by age 40. Estimates of total diversity based on one million sequenced T cells were regarded as lower bounds and as underestimates. The CMV infection status of donors was not known, potentially confounding age-related changes in expanded clonotypes. Observed TCR beta diversity correlated strongly with the percentage of naive T cells measured by flow cytometry. Since profiling was done on bulk unsorted PBMCs, naive and antigen-experienced compartments could not be conclusively compared.

The CDR3, cysteine through phenylalanine, is 15 amino acids long. The read is trimmed to its CDR3 DNA, 45 bases read in frame from base 1. From the germline V gene (reference sequence), CDR1 is MNHEY and CDR2 is SMNVEV. V ends up 3 bases short and J 4 bases short, with an unmatched junction base count of 7. Preparation of the library involved 5' RACE. A second about 7 to 12 cycle PCR used a sample-barcoded 5' primer and a J-beta primer mix. A unique molecular identifier was introduced onto each TCR beta cDNA molecule by a template-switch 5' adaptor carrying 12 random nucleotides. Each sample yielded at least 2.5 million CDR3-containing paired-end reads. First-strand cDNA synthesis was performed from all RNA using the Mint cDNA synthesis kit, with priming by a TRBC-specific oligonucleotide. All cDNA was treated with uracil-DNA glycosylase and then went through a first 18-cycle PCR with the universal primers M1SS and BC2_uni_R. The original methods were these. Normalization of each sample was performed by random selection of 1 million high-quality reads, each carrying a distinct molecular identifier. Instead of being binned into consensus sequences, reads with shared molecular identifiers were discarded. MiTCR, run with a Q25 quality threshold and the strictest error-elimination algorithm, handled CDR3 identification, clonotype clustering and error correction. A nonparametric unseen species model with Euler transformation was used to estimate lower-bound total TCR beta diversity. Using fastp trimming at Q25 and MiXCR clonotype assembly, TCRdb reanalyzed the public sequencing data and kept in-frame beta chains. Each record represents a unique CDR3 protein, reported with the most common genes and DNA among its rows. The V and J calls here are based on TCRdb, not the publication. This sample holds approximately 2,000,000 distinct CDR3 sequences; about 39% were observed only once. 23% of the sample is held by the ten biggest clonotypes.

The donors were roughly 40 Caucasian individuals from Russia, aged roughly 6 to 90 years, who were systemically healthy. About 10 milliliters of peripheral blood were collected from each donor into EDTA-treated Vacutainer tubes. Ficoll-Paque density-gradient centrifugation was used to isolate PBMCs, with at least 6.5 million per sample. Trizol reagent was used to extract total RNA from the PBMCs, yielding at least 6 micrograms per sample. For every donor, an aliquot of PBMCs went through flow cytometry to measure the percentages of naive CD45RAhigh/CD27high T cells. Sequenced sample: blood. The receptor chain draws on TRBV27 and TRBJ1-2; 8 junctional bases match TRBD1. The sequence was collected from a human donor in good health. Here the CDR3 is given as CASSFDRGGFYGYTF. The sequence in DNA is TGTGCCAGCAGTTTCGACAGGGGCGGTTTCTATGGCTACACCTTC.